The clone carrying this TCR beta chain appeared once. Trimming cost V 4 bases and J 0 bases; bases outside gene matches: 10. Germline values: CDR1 SGHRS, CDR2 YFSETQ. CDR3 size: 16 residues. Source study methods: It was from reference gene primer amplification that nucleated cell counts were estimated. Profiling relied on immunoSEQ multiplex PCR, and the TCRdb table lists in-frame clones only, not all of them. D and trimming were read from the DNA, whereas the V and J calls and clone size are those reported in that table. The table lists about 190,000 clones, under 85% of them singletons, with about 6.5% in the top ten. The data belong to a study of blood T cell repertoires in COVID-19. Study in general: COVID-19 samples from acute and convalescent phases originated in the United States, Italy and Spain. Sample material is recorded as cDNA or gDNA derived from T cells, B-cell-depleted T cells, or PBMCs.

The V gene is TRBV5-1, the J gene TRBJ2-7, with 7 bases matching TRBD2. The sequencing input was peripheral blood. The receptor was derived from a middle-aged woman with acute or convalescent COVID-19. The CDR3 region is CASSDMASGPSYEQYF. The CDR3 DNA reads TGCGCCAGCAGCGACATGGCTAGCGGACCCTCCTACGAGCAGTACTTC.